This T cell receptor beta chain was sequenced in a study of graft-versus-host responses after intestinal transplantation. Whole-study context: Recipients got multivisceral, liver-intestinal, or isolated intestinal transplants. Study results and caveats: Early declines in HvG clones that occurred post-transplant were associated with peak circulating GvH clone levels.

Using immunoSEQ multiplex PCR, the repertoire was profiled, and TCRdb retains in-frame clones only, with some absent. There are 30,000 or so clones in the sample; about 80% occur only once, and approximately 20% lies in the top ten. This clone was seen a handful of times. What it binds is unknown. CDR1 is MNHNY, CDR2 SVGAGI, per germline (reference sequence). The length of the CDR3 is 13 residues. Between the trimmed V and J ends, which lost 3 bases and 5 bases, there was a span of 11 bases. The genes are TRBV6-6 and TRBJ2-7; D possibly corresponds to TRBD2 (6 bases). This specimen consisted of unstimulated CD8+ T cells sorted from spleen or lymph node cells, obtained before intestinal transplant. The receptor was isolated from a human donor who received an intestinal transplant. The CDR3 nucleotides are TGTGCCAGCAGTTATAGTCGGGGGAACGAGCAGTACTTC. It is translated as CASSYSRGNEQYF.